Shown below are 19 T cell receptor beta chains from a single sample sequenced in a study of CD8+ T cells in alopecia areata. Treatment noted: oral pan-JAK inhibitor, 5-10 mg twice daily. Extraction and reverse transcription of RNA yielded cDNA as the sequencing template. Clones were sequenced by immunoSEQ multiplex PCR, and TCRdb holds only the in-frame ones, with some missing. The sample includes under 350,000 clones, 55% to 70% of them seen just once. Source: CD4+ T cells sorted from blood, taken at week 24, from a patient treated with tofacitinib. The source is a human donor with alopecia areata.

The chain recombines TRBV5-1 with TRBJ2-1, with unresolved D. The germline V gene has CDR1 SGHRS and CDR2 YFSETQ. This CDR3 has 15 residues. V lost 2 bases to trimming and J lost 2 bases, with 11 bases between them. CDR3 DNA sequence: TGCGCCAGCAGCTTCGATAGGCCTCCCTACAATGAGCAGTTCTTC. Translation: CASSFDRPPYNEQFF.

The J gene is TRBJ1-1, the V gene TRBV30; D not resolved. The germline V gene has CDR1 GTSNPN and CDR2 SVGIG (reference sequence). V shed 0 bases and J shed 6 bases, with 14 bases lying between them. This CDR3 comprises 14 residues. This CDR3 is CAWSVSATSPEAFF. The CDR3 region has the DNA TGTGCCTGGAGTGTATCCGCAACGTCCCCTGAAGCTTTCTTT. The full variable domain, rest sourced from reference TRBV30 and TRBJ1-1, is SQTIHQWPATLVQPVGSPLSLECTVEGTSNPNLYWYRQAAGRGLQLLFYSVGIGQISSEVPQNLSASRPQDRQFILSSKKLLLSDSGFYLCAWSVSATSPEAFFGQGTRLTVV.

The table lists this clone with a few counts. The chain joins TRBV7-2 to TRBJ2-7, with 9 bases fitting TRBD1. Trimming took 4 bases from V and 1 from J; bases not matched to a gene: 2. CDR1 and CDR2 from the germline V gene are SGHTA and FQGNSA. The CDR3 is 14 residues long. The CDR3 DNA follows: TGTGCCAGCAGCTCGGACAGGGGATCCTACGAGCAGTACTTC. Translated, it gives CASSSDRGSYEQYF.

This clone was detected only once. The CDR3 protein is CASSLEWSDRPSRETQYF. CDR3 nucleotides: TGTGCCAGCAGCTTGGAATGGAGTGACAGGCCGAGTAGGGAGACCCAGTACTTC. The chain couples TRBV7-2 to TRBJ2-5; perhaps TRBD1 as D (6 bases). This CDR3 is built from 18 residues. Germline V gives CDR1 SGHTA, CDR2 FQGNSA. Trimming removed 3 bases at V and 5 bases at J, with 25 bases between.

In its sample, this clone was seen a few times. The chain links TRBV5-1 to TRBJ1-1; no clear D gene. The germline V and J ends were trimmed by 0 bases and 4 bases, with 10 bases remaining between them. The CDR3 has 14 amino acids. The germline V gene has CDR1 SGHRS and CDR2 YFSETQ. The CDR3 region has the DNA TGCGCCAGCAGCTTGGGGGTCGGAAGCACTGAAGCTTTCTTT. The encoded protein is CASSLGVGSTEAFF.

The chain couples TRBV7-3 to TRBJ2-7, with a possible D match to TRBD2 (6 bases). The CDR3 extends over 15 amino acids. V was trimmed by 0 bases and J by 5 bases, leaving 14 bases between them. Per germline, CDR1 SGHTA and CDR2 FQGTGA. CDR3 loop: CASSLTPPGVDEQYF. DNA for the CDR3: TGTGCCAGCAGCTTAACGCCGCCGGGGGTGGACGAGCAGTACTTC.

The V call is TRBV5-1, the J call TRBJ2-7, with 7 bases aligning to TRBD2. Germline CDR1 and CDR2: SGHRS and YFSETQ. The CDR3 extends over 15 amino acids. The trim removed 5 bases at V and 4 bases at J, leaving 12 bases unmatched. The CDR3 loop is CASREISGAFYEQYF. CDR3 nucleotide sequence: TGCGCCAGCAGGGAGATAAGCGGGGCATTTTACGAGCAGTACTTC.

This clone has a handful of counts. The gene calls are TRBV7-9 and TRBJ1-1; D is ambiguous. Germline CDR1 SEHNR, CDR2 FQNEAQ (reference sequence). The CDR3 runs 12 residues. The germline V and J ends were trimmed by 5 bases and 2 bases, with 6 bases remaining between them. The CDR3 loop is CASSPRNTEAFF. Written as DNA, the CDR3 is TGTGCCAGCAGCCCAAGAAACACTGAAGCTTTCTTT.

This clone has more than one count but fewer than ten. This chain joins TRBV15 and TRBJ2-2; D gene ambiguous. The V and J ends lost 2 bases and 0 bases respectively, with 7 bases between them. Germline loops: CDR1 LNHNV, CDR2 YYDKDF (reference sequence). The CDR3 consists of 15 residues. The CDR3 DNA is TGTGCCACCAGCAGATGGAGAGCGAACACCGGGGAGCTGTTTTTT. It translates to CATSRWRANTGELFF.

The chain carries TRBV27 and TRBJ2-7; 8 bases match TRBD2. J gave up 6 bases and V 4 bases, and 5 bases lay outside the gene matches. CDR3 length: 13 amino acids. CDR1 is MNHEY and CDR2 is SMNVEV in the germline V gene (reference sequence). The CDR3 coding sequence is TGTGCCAGCAGTTCTCGGGGGGGCCTCGAGCAGTACTTC. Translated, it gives CASSSRGGLEQYF.

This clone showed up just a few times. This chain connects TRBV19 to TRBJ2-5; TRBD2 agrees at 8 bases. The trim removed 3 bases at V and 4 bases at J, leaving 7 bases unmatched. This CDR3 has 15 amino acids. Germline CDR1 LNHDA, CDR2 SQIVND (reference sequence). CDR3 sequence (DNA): TGTGCCAGTAGTATCGGGGGGGCCTTCGGAGAGACCCAGTACTTC. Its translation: CASSIGGAFGETQYF.

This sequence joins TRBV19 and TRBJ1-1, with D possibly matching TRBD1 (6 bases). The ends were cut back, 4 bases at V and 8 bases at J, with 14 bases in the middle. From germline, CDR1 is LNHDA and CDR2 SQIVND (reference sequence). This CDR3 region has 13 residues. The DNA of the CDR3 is TGTGCCAGTAGTACGACCGGGACACCAGAAGCTTTCTTT. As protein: CASSTTGTPEAFF.

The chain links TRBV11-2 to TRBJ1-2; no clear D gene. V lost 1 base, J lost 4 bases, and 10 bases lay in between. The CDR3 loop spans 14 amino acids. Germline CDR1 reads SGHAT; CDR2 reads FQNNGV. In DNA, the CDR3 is TGTGCCAGCAGCTTAGTAGGGCAGCCCTATGGCTACACCTTC. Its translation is CASSLVGQPYGYTF.

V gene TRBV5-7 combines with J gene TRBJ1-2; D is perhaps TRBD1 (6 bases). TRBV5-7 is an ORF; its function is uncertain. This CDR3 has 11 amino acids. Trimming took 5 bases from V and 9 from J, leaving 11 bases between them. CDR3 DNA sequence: TGTGCCAGCAGGCGGACAGAGAGCTACACCTTC. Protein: CASRRTESYTF.

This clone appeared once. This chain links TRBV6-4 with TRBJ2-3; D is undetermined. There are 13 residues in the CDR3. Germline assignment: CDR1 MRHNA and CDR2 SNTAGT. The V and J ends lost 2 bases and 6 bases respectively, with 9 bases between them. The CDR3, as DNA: TGTGCCAGCAGTGACGAGGCTTGGGATACGCAGTATTTT. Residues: CASSDEAWDTQYF.

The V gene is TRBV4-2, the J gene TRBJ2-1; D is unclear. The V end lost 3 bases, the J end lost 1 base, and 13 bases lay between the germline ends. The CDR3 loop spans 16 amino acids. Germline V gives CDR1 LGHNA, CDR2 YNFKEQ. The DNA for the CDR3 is TGTGCCAGCAGCCAGGAACCGGAGCAGTCCTACAATGAGCAGTTCTTC. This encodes CASSQEPEQSYNEQFF.

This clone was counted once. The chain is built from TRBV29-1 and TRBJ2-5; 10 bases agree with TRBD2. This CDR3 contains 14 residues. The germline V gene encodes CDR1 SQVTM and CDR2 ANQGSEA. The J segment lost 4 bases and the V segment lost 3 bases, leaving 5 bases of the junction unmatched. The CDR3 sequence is CSVDLAGGRETQYF. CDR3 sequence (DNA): TGCAGCGTTGACTTAGCGGGGGGCCGAGAGACCCAGTACTTC.

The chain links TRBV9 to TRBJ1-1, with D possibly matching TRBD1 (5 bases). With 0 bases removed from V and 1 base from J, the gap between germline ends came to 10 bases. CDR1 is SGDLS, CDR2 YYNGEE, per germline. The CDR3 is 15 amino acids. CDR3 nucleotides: TGTGCCAGCAGCGTAGAAGTTGGGGGGAACACTGAAGCTTTCTTT. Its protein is CASSVEVGGNTEAFF.

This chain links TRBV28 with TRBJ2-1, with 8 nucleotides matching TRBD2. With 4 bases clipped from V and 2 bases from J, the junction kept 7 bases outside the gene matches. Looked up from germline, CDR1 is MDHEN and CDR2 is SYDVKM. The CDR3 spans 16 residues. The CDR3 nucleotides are TGTGCCAGCAGTTGGATTAGCGGGGCTGCCTACAATGAGCAGTTCTTC. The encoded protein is CASSWISGAAYNEQFF.